These T cell receptor beta chains were read from a single sample in a study of early T cells in non-severe SARS-CoV-2 infection. Each CDR3 protein is one row after TCRdb ran MiXCR on the 5' RACE reads. This table holds approximately 70,000 distinct CDR3 sequences, about 9% found once. Sample: whole blood, taken at baseline. The receptors come from an adult who was a healthcare worker with PCR-confirmed SARS-CoV-2 infection or an uninfected control (not recorded which). CDR3s leave out the opening cysteine and the closing phenylalanine or tryptophan. A D gene is named only where the DNA matches it firmly.

V gene,D gene,J gene,CDR3 protein
TRBV10-3,-,TRBJ2-1,AISVRDDEQF
TRBV12-3/TRBV12-4,-,TRBJ1-2,ASSLGGDGYT
TRBV7-6,-,TRBJ2-3,ASSLSQALTDTQY
TRBV7-9,-,TRBJ2-7,ASSLFYEQY
TRBV4-2,TRBD2,TRBJ2-3,ASSQRLAGGLKVDTQY
TRBV28,-,TRBJ2-7,ASSPLTELFEQY
TRBV11-2,-,TRBJ2-3,ASGLFTDTQY
TRBV7-2,-,TRBJ2-4,ASSLRQINVNIQY
TRBV7-7,-,TRBJ2-2,ASSSTNTGELF
TRBV5-6,TRBD2,TRBJ2-1,ASSTVSGRGGNEQF
TRBV7-6,TRBD2,TRBJ2-5,ASSSSGTETQY
TRBV5-1,TRBD1,TRBJ2-2,ASSSPGGRTGELF
TRBV20-1,-,TRBJ2-1,SARVATGTIYNEQF
TRBV4-2,-,TRBJ2-7,ASSQVVGRNSYEQY
TRBV6-1,-,TRBJ1-2,ASSARYDGYT
TRBV7-7,-,TRBJ2-2,ASSSWDNPNTGELF
TRBV20-1,TRBD2,TRBJ2-7,SARDPRAGLSYEQY